This TCR beta chain was identified during a study of blood T cell repertoires in COVID-19. About the research overall: Acute and convalescent COVID-19 specimens originated in the United States, Italy and Spain. Sample material is recorded as cDNA or gDNA derived from T cells, B-cell-depleted T cells, or PBMCs.

As handled by the study authors: Nucleated cell counts were estimated from reference gene primer amplification. The data were produced by immunoSEQ multiplex PCR, yet TCRdb's version contains in-frame clones alone and is incomplete. V, J and clone size derive from that table, while D and trimming were established from the DNA sequence. The sample records hundreds of thousands of clones, 65% to 90% being singletons. This TCR came from a human donor in a cohort sampled during active COVID-19. The sequencing input was peripheral blood.

CDR3 loop: CAWSWSQYQPQHF. In DNA form, the CDR3 reads TGTGCCTGGAGTTGGTCGCAGTATCAGCCCCAGCATTTT. V usage is TRBV30 and J usage is TRBJ1-5, with D hard to call. Between the trimmed V and J ends, which lost 2 bases and 5 bases, there was a span of 10 bases. Germline V lookup: CDR1 GTSNPN, CDR2 SVGIG (reference sequence). This CDR3 has 13 amino acids.